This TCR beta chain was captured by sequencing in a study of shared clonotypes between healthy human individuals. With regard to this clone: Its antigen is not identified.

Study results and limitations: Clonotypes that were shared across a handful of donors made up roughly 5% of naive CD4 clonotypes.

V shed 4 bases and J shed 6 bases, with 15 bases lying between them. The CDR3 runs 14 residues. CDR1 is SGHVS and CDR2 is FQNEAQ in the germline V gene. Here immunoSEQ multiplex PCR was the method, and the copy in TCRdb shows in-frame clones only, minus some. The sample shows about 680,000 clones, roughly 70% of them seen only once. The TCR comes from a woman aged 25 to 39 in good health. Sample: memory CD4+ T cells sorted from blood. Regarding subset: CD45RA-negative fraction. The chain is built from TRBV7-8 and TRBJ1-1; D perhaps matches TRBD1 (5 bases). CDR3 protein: CASSSWGTEAEAFF. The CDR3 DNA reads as TGTGCCAGCAGCTCCTGGGGGACGGAGGCTGAAGCTTTCTTT.